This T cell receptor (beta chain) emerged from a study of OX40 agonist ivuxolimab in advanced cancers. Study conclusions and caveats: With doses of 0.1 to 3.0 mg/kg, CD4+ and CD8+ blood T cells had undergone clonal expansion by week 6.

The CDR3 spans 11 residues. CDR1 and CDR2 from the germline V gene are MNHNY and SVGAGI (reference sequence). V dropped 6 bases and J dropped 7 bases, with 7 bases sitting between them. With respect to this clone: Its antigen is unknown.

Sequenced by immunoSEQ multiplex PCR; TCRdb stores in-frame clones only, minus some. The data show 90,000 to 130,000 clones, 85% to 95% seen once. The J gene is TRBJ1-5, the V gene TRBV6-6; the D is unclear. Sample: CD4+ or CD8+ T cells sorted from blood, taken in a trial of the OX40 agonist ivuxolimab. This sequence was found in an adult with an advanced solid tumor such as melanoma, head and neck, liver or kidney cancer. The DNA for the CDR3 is TGTGCCAGCAGAGGAGAACAGCCCCAGCATTTT. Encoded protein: CASRGEQPQHF.